The entry that follows covers one TCR beta chain sequence. Its antigen is as yet unknown. The PCR ran on 60 Vbeta and 13 Jbeta primers. Only in-frame clones appear in the TCRdb table, and some are missing; sequencing was by immunoSEQ multiplex PCR. The profile shows some 90,000 clones, roughly 86% of them singletons. The entry originates in a study of cytomegalovirus exposure and HLA in healthy donors. Whole-study findings and limits: Later analysis placed DRB1 highest and HLA-C lowest in TCR association rates, which differed by HLA locus. Within a later analysis, the majority of CMV-associated TCR beta chains appeared HLA-restricted.

The donors comprised healthy bone marrow donors. The origin of this receptor is a human donor in good health. Sequencing was carried out using PBMCs.

CDR3 sequence: CASSYLQGRNTGELFF. The CDR3 region has the DNA TGTGCCAGCAGTTATCTACAGGGGAGGAACACCGGGGAGCTGTTTTTT. The chain is built from TRBV6-6 and TRBJ2-2; 7 bases fit TRBD1. Germline CDR1 and CDR2: MNHNY and SVGAGI (reference sequence). J was trimmed by 1 base and V by 3 bases; bases with no gene match: 5. The CDR3 loop spans 16 amino acids.